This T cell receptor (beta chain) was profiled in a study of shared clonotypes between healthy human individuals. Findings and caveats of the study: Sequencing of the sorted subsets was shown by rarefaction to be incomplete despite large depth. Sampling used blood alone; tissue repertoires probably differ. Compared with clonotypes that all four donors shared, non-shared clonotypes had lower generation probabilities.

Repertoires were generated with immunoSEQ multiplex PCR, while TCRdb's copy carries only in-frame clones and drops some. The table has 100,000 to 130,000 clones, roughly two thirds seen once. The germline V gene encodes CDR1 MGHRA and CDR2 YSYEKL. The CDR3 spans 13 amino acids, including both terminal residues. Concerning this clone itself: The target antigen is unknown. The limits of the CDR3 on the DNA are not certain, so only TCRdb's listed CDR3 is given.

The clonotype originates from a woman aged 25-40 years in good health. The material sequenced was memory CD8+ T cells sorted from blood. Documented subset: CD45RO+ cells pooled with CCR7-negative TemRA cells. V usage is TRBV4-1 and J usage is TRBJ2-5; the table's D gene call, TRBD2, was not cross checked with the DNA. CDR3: CASSQDILETQYF.